Listed here is a single TCR beta chain. Its cognate antigen is unknown. The PCR ran on 60 Vbeta and 13 Jbeta primers. The assay was immunoSEQ multiplex PCR, and TCRdb's table has in-frame clones only and misses some. This table has 160,000 or so clones, 72% appearing once. The data are from a study of cytomegalovirus exposure and HLA in healthy donors. The overall study: One earlier analysis, a look at about 179 million T cells, found fewer than 140 million unique TCR beta sequences. The study, taken as a whole, reports: Information on immune exposure was restricted to one variable (CMV serostatus).

This clonotype was obtained from a human donor in good health. Sequencing was done on a sample of PBMCs.

CDR3 in amino acids: CASSDSFRLSYNEQFF. Written as DNA, the CDR3 is TGTGCCAGCAGTGACTCTTTTCGACTCTCCTACAATGAGCAGTTCTTC. The chain uses TRBV6-4 and TRBJ2-1; D unclear. V was trimmed by 0 bases and J by 0 bases, leaving 9 bases between them. Germline loops: CDR1 MRHNA, CDR2 SNTAGT. The CDR3 has 16 residues.